This T cell receptor beta chain was retrieved from a study of T cell responses to AZD1222 COVID-19 vaccine. Using immunoSEQ multiplex PCR, the repertoire was profiled, and TCRdb retains in-frame clones only, with some absent. The repertoire holds about 88,000 clones, with under 95% as singletons. The clonotype comes from an adult in good health. Sample: peripheral blood, taken on day 0 of AZD1222 vaccination.

Here the CDR3 DNA reads TGTGCCAGCAGTTGGGCGACAGGGGCCTACGAGCAGTACTTC. Translated: CASSWATGAYEQYF. The V and J genes are TRBV28 and TRBJ2-7; TRBD1 agrees at 8 bases. CDR3 size: 14 residues. Germline trimming cut 4 bases from V and 2 bases from J; bases unmatched to any gene: 4. CDR1 and CDR2 (germline): MDHEN, SYDVKM.